This is a list of T cell receptor beta chains from one sample in a study of PD-L1 blockade in urothelial cancer. Profiling relied on immunoSEQ multiplex PCR, and the TCRdb table lists in-frame clones only, not all of them. The table has some 23,000 clones, roughly 84% seen once; the top ten hold less than 2%. Sequenced material: PBMCs, taken around atezolizumab (anti-PD-L1) treatment. The receptors derive from a man between 65 and 85 years old with urothelial cancer. Each CDR3 is given with its conserved first and last residue. Fields, in order: D gene, clone size, V gene, J gene, CDR3 length, CDR3 DNA, CDR3 protein. D genes are given only for firm matches. The size field is filled for only some rows; it gives once, few, many or a size class.

d_call: -
clone_size: -
v_call: TRBV27
j_call: TRBJ2-1
cdr3_length: 13
cdr3_nt: TGTGCCAGCAACAGTGTTGCTTACAATGAGCAGTTCTTC
cdr3_aa: CASNSVAYNEQFF

d_call: TRBD2
clone_size: -
v_call: TRBV19
j_call: TRBJ2-1
cdr3_length: 16
cdr3_nt: TGTGCCAGTAGTATAGACCTAGCGGGAACGTACAATGAGCAGTTCTTC
cdr3_aa: CASSIDLAGTYNEQFF

d_call: -
clone_size: -
v_call: TRBV7-9
j_call: TRBJ2-6
cdr3_length: 16
cdr3_nt: TGTGCCAGCAGCTTATCTGGCAGTTCTGGGGCCAACGTCCTGACTTTC
cdr3_aa: CASSLSGSSGANVLTF

d_call: TRBD2
clone_size: once
v_call: TRBV6-5
j_call: TRBJ2-7
cdr3_length: 15
cdr3_nt: TGTGCCAGCAGTTACTGGGCTAGCGGCTCCTACGAGCAGTACTTC
cdr3_aa: CASSYWASGSYEQYF

d_call: TRBD1
clone_size: -
v_call: TRBV14
j_call: TRBJ2-2
cdr3_length: 18
cdr3_nt: TGTGCCAGCAGCCCAAACCGGGACAGGGGTCCGAACACCGGGGAGCTGTTTTTT
cdr3_aa: CASSPNRDRGPNTGELFF

d_call: TRBD2
clone_size: -
v_call: TRBV11-2
j_call: TRBJ2-3
cdr3_length: 19
cdr3_nt: TGTGCCAGCAGCTCCCCATTGGTCGGTAGCGGGAGGAGTGAAGATACGCAGTATTTT
cdr3_aa: CASSSPLVGSGRSEDTQYF

d_call: -
clone_size: -
v_call: TRBV5-6
j_call: TRBJ2-7
cdr3_length: 12
cdr3_nt: TGTGCCAGCAGCCCGGCAGGGGCCGAGCAGTACTTC
cdr3_aa: CASSPAGAEQYF

d_call: -
clone_size: -
v_call: TRBV27
j_call: TRBJ1-2
cdr3_length: 13
cdr3_nt: TGTGCCAGCAGTTTATCGGCCTTCTATGGCTACACCTTC
cdr3_aa: CASSLSAFYGYTF

d_call: TRBD1
clone_size: -
v_call: TRBV6-5
j_call: TRBJ1-1
cdr3_length: 13
cdr3_nt: TGTGCCAGCAGTTACACGGGACAGGAGGAAGCTTTCTTT
cdr3_aa: CASSYTGQEEAFF

d_call: -
clone_size: -
v_call: TRBV5-8
j_call: TRBJ2-1
cdr3_length: 15
cdr3_nt: TGTGCCAGCAGCTTGGGGCAGGGGCATAGGAATGAGCAGTTCTTC
cdr3_aa: CASSLGQGHRNEQFF

d_call: -
clone_size: -
v_call: TRBV7-2
j_call: TRBJ1-5
cdr3_length: 15
cdr3_nt: TGTGCCAGCAGCTTATGGGCGGGACCGGCTCAGCCCCAGCATTTT
cdr3_aa: CASSLWAGPAQPQHF

d_call: -
clone_size: -
v_call: TRBV7-7
j_call: TRBJ2-1
cdr3_length: 12
cdr3_nt: TGTGCTAGCAGCCGGGATGGCAATGAGCAGTTCTTC
cdr3_aa: CASSRDGNEQFF

d_call: -
clone_size: -
v_call: TRBV15
j_call: TRBJ2-7
cdr3_length: 15
cdr3_nt: TGTGCCACCAGCAGAGGCAACGGGAACTCCTACGAGCAGTACTTC
cdr3_aa: CATSRGNGNSYEQYF

d_call: -
clone_size: -
v_call: TRBV21-1
j_call: TRBJ2-7
cdr3_length: 21
cdr3_nt: TGTGCCAGCAGCAAAACAGAAGGGAAATTAGCTCTAGCTACGGATCCCTACGAGCAGTACTTC
cdr3_aa: CASSKTEGKLALATDPYEQYF

d_call: TRBD2
clone_size: -
v_call: TRBV7-3
j_call: TRBJ2-1
cdr3_length: 14
cdr3_nt: TGTGCCAGCAGCTTCCTGGGAAGCGGGGATGAGCAGTTCTTC
cdr3_aa: CASSFLGSGDEQFF

d_call: -
clone_size: -
v_call: TRBV29-1
j_call: TRBJ1-2
cdr3_length: 13
cdr3_nt: TGCAGCGTTGGGGCCGGGAAAAGCTATGGCTACACCTTC
cdr3_aa: CSVGAGKSYGYTF

d_call: -
clone_size: -
v_call: TRBV28
j_call: TRBJ1-3
cdr3_length: 14
cdr3_nt: TGTGCCAGCAGTCACCCAGGGACTGGAAACACCATATATTTT
cdr3_aa: CASSHPGTGNTIYF

d_call: -
clone_size: -
v_call: TRBV19
j_call: TRBJ1-2
cdr3_length: 15
cdr3_nt: TGTGCCAGTAGTATAGATGGGAAGGAGGACTATGGCTACACCTTC
cdr3_aa: CASSIDGKEDYGYTF

d_call: -
clone_size: -
v_call: TRBV5-1
j_call: TRBJ2-7
cdr3_length: 11
cdr3_nt: TGCGCCAGCAGGGCGGGTGACGAGCAGTACTTC
cdr3_aa: CASRAGDEQYF

d_call: -
clone_size: -
v_call: TRBV2
j_call: TRBJ2-4
cdr3_length: 15
cdr3_nt: TGTGCCAGCAGTGACCAGGGACTAGCCAAAAACATTCAGTACTTC
cdr3_aa: CASSDQGLAKNIQYF

d_call: TRBD2
clone_size: -
v_call: TRBV7-3
j_call: TRBJ2-7
cdr3_length: 15
cdr3_nt: TGTGCCAGCAGCTTAAGCGGGAGGGCGCACTACGAGCAGTACTTC
cdr3_aa: CASSLSGRAHYEQYF

d_call: -
clone_size: -
v_call: TRBV2
j_call: TRBJ1-2
cdr3_length: 11
cdr3_nt: TGTGCCAGCAGACGGACAGTCGGCTACACCTTC
cdr3_aa: CASRRTVGYTF

d_call: -
clone_size: -
v_call: TRBV7-6
j_call: TRBJ2-5
cdr3_length: 13
cdr3_nt: TGTGCCAGCAGCTTCCCAGGGTTGGAGACCCAGTACTTC
cdr3_aa: CASSFPGLETQYF

d_call: -
clone_size: once
v_call: TRBV10-3
j_call: TRBJ1-1
cdr3_length: 17
cdr3_nt: TGTGCCATCAGTGCACTAGGGGGAGGGGCGGTGAACACTGAAGCTTTCTTT
cdr3_aa: CAISALGGGAVNTEAFF

d_call: -
clone_size: -
v_call: TRBV7-8
j_call: TRBJ2-5
cdr3_length: 13
cdr3_nt: TGTGCCAGCAGCTTCGGTCTCCAAGAGACCCAGTACTTC
cdr3_aa: CASSFGLQETQYF

d_call: TRBD1
clone_size: -
v_call: TRBV11-2
j_call: TRBJ2-5
cdr3_length: 18
cdr3_nt: TGTGCCAGCAGCTCCTTCGGGATCCGGGTTTACAGGGGAGAGACCCAGTACTTC
cdr3_aa: CASSSFGIRVYRGETQYF

d_call: TRBD2
clone_size: -
v_call: TRBV4-3
j_call: TRBJ2-5
cdr3_length: 17
cdr3_nt: TGCGCCAGCAGCCCCTCGACTAGCGGGAGGGTACAAGAGACCCAGTACTTC
cdr3_aa: CASSPSTSGRVQETQYF

d_call: -
clone_size: once
v_call: TRBV5-4
j_call: TRBJ2-2
cdr3_length: 14
cdr3_nt: TGTGCCAGCAGCTTGGCCCTTTCCACCGGGGAGCTGTTTTTT
cdr3_aa: CASSLALSTGELFF

d_call: -
clone_size: few
v_call: TRBV19
j_call: TRBJ1-5
cdr3_length: 14
cdr3_nt: TGTGCCAGTATGAATCGGGACAACAATCAGCCCCAGCATTTT
cdr3_aa: CASMNRDNNQPQHF

d_call: -
clone_size: medium-sized
v_call: TRBV29-1
j_call: TRBJ1-1
cdr3_length: 11
cdr3_nt: TGCAGCGTTGCCTTGGGCCCCGAAGCTTTCTTT
cdr3_aa: CSVALGPEAFF

d_call: -
clone_size: -
v_call: TRBV5-1
j_call: TRBJ2-1
cdr3_length: 14
cdr3_nt: TGCGCCAGCAGCTTGGTTTCGTCCTACAATGAGCAGTTCTTC
cdr3_aa: CASSLVSSYNEQFF

d_call: TRBD1
clone_size: -
v_call: TRBV6-1
j_call: TRBJ1-2
cdr3_length: 14
cdr3_nt: TGTGCCAGCAGTGCTGGACAGGGAGGTTATGGCTACACCTTC
cdr3_aa: CASSAGQGGYGYTF

d_call: -
clone_size: once
v_call: TRBV2
j_call: TRBJ2-5
cdr3_length: 11
cdr3_nt: TGTGCCAGCAGCGCCGAGGAGACCCAGTACTTC
cdr3_aa: CASSAEETQYF

d_call: -
clone_size: -
v_call: TRBV6-5
j_call: TRBJ2-1
cdr3_length: 11
cdr3_nt: TGTGCCAGCAGTCCGGGGAAGGAGCAGTTCTTC
cdr3_aa: CASSPGKEQFF

d_call: -
clone_size: -
v_call: TRBV28
j_call: TRBJ2-7
cdr3_length: 12
cdr3_nt: TGTGCCAGCACAGGGGCGCGGAACGAGCAGTACTTC
cdr3_aa: CASTGARNEQYF

d_call: -
clone_size: -
v_call: TRBV28
j_call: TRBJ2-3
cdr3_length: 11
cdr3_nt: TGTGCCAGCAGTCTCGGGGATACGCAGTATTTT
cdr3_aa: CASSLGDTQYF

d_call: -
clone_size: few
v_call: TRBV7-9
j_call: TRBJ2-5
cdr3_length: 13
cdr3_nt: TGTGCCAGCGGGCCCCTAACCCAAGAGACCCAGTACTTC
cdr3_aa: CASGPLTQETQYF

d_call: -
clone_size: -
v_call: TRBV9
j_call: TRBJ2-3
cdr3_length: 14
cdr3_nt: TGTGCCAGCAGCCTAGGACTAAGCACAGATACGCAGTATTTT
cdr3_aa: CASSLGLSTDTQYF

d_call: -
clone_size: -
v_call: TRBV29-1
j_call: TRBJ1-1
cdr3_length: 13
cdr3_nt: TGCAGCGTTGAAAGACAGCCGAACACTGAAGCTTTCTTT
cdr3_aa: CSVERQPNTEAFF

d_call: TRBD2
clone_size: -
v_call: TRBV18
j_call: TRBJ2-1
cdr3_length: 15
cdr3_nt: TGTGCCAGCTCACCACTAGCGGGAGCTTACAATGAGCAGTTCTTC
cdr3_aa: CASSPLAGAYNEQFF

d_call: -
clone_size: -
v_call: TRBV13
j_call: TRBJ1-4
cdr3_length: 14
cdr3_nt: TGTGCCAGCAGCTCGACAGTGGGAAATGAAAAACTGTTTTTT
cdr3_aa: CASSSTVGNEKLFF

d_call: -
clone_size: -
v_call: TRBV6-5
j_call: TRBJ1-5
cdr3_length: 15
cdr3_nt: TGTGCCAGCAAAATACAGGGCAGAACCGATCAGCCCCAGCATTTT
cdr3_aa: CASKIQGRTDQPQHF

d_call: TRBD1
clone_size: -
v_call: TRBV5-1
j_call: TRBJ2-2
cdr3_length: 16
cdr3_nt: TGCGCCAGCAGCTTTACAGGGGGAGTGAACACCGGGGAGCTGTTTTTT
cdr3_aa: CASSFTGGVNTGELFF

d_call: TRBD2
clone_size: few
v_call: TRBV7-6
j_call: TRBJ2-7
cdr3_length: 15
cdr3_nt: TGTGCCAGCAGCCAAGGGGATAGCGGGAGCTACGAGCAGTACTTC
cdr3_aa: CASSQGDSGSYEQYF

d_call: TRBD1
clone_size: once
v_call: TRBV27
j_call: TRBJ1-2
cdr3_length: 14
cdr3_nt: TGTGCCAGCAGTGCTACAGGGGGCAACTATGGCTACACCTTC
cdr3_aa: CASSATGGNYGYTF

d_call: TRBD2
clone_size: -
v_call: TRBV7-6
j_call: TRBJ2-5
cdr3_length: 16
cdr3_nt: TGTGCCAGCAGCTTCGGATTAAGCGGGAGAGGAGAGACCCAGTACTTC
cdr3_aa: CASSFGLSGRGETQYF